Listed below are T cell receptor beta chains from one sample, sequenced in a study of CD8 T cells in ankylosing spondylitis. TCRdb independently ran MiXCR on the 5' RACE reads; one entry per CDR3 protein. The data contain approximately 190,000 distinct CDR3 sequences, 10% to 15% of them singletons. The sample consisted of blood, either unsorted or a sorted T cell fraction (not recorded which). The receptor set was obtained from a female donor with ankylosing spondylitis or in good health (not recorded which). Both conserved end residues are part of each CDR3.

cdr3_length | v_call | cdr3_aa
14 | TRBV5-1 | CASSRGDSSYEQYF
15 | TRBV5-1 | CASSLARGGTGELFF
13 | TRBV12-3/TRBV12-4 | CASSPTGTYRYTF
14 | TRBV10-3 | CAIRESGNTGELFF
14 | TRBV27 | CASSVTGYNSPLHF
15 | TRBV5-1 | CASSLEIAGIAEAFF
16 | TRBV24-1 | CATSGGQLSGANVLTF
15 | TRBV5-1 | CASSLSRTVQETQYF
15 | TRBV7-2 | CASSLVPRLTYEQYF
12 | TRBV28 | CASSSEGSEAFF
15 | TRBV5-1 | CASSLRDTGPNEQFF
15 | TRBV11-3 | CASSLDTATYNEQFF
15 | TRBV7-9 | CASSRDRLSGNTIYF
13 | TRBV5-1 | CASRQGSGNEQYF
11 | TRBV29-1 | CSVERKNGYTF
16 | TRBV20-1 | CSAPSGGIVDNEKLFF
16 | TRBV3-1 | CASSQDAARVYGEQFF
15 | TRBV5-6 | CASSLFAAPYNEQFF
13 | TRBV7-2 | CASSTSPGNTIYF
17 | TRBV15 | CATSRGVESGLNTEAFF
16 | TRBV9 | CASSVGASGTVGEQFF
16 | TRBV6-1 | CASRKGAWGGTDTQYF
15 | TRBV5-1 | CASSGTGGFSTEAFF
14 | TRBV19 | CASSLASGTDIQYF
14 | TRBV28 | CASSLYARNSPLHF
15 | TRBV21-1 | CASSSRRFVVQPQHF
15 | TRBV4-3 | CASSHGGGADNEQFF
12 | TRBV28 | CASSLTGRGYTF
15 | TRBV7-2 | CASSLGTGKGNTIYF
16 | TRBV5-1 | CASSSELGQGADEQFF
13 | TRBV5-1 | CASSPGYGYEQYF
17 | TRBV29-1 | CSVGRLAGGGTYNEQFF
17 | TRBV27 | CASSLSRWGADATEAFF
16 | TRBV4-3 | CASSQTTSGIIYEQYF
15 | TRBV20-1 | CSARGLVARDNEQFF
16 | TRBV7-6 | CASSFKLPANTGELFF
15 | TRBV11-2 | CASSPGWGQGEGYTF
15 | TRBV20-1 | CSARDPGRGEEKLFF
13 | TRBV12-5 | CASGLGQGAEAFF
14 | TRBV5-1 | CASSPDRISYEQYF
16 | TRBV4-2 | CASSQEGLRSYNEQFF
14 | TRBV5-1 | CASSLGTAAGELFF
16 | TRBV7-9 | CASSNSPSRVGEKLFF
15 | TRBV19 | CASSKGTSGRNEQFF
17 | TRBV5-1 | CASSFWPVTSTNEKLFF
13 | TRBV15 | CAIAAGLTQPQHF
14 | TRBV7-9 | CASSETANTGELFF
11 | TRBV29-1 | CSVTGNTEAFF
13 | TRBV11-2 | CASSLVSPGEAFF
13 | TRBV20-1 | CSASPRGRDGYTF
16 | TRBV20-1 | CSARDSGTGLGYEQYF
15 | TRBV4-3 | CASSPKLAGEGEQYF
15 | TRBV24-1 | CATSDIGTGGETQYF
14 | TRBV29-1 | CSGRLALNTGELFF
15 | TRBV12-3/TRBV12-4 | CASSLESYSNQPQHF
14 | TRBV5-1 | CASSTGQGENIQYF
14 | TRBV12-5 | CASGLEQITDTQYF
13 | TRBV18 | CASSPGGFDGYTF
15 | TRBV7-3 | CASSPRVLPWNEQFF